This TCR beta chain was recovered during a study of OX40 agonist ivuxolimab in advanced cancers. Study-level background: Patients were dosed intravenously with ivuxolimab at 0.01 to 10 mg/kg every 2 weeks. The study's findings and limits: The study did not work out the antigen specificity of the expanded peripheral T cells.

A remark on this clone: As yet, its antigen is unknown.

Blood samples were obtained at baseline, cycle 4 day 1, and cycle 7 day 1. The V segment lost 8 bases and the J segment 4 bases; nucleotides outside the gene matches: 6. Germline V CDR1 and CDR2: ENHRY, SYGVKD. CDR3 size: 14 residues. TCRdb's copy holds only in-frame clones and misses some; the assay was immunoSEQ multiplex PCR. The data contain 37,000 or so clones, around 86% of them seen just once; the ten biggest clones take up about 2.4%. The chain has TRBV10-3 and TRBJ2-3, with TRBD2 matching 10 bases. The receptor comes from an adult with an advanced solid tumor such as melanoma, head and neck, liver or kidney cancer. Sample: CD4+ or CD8+ T cells sorted from blood, taken in a trial of the OX40 agonist ivuxolimab. CDR3: CAIAPAGGPDTQYF. The CDR3 DNA reads TGTGCCATCGCCCCAGCGGGGGGGCCAGATACGCAGTATTTT.